Listed here are 25 T cell receptor beta chains from one sample, sequenced in a study of blood T cell repertoires in COVID-19. Using immunoSEQ multiplex PCR, the repertoire was profiled, and TCRdb retains in-frame clones only, with some absent. The data contain some 320,000 clones, over 85% of them seen just once; the ten biggest clones take up around 2.7%. Sequenced: PBMCs or T cells enriched from blood (not recorded which). These receptors originate from a man between 60 and 75 years old who had recovered from COVID-19.

The chain uses TRBV5-1 and TRBJ1-5; tentative D call: TRBD1 (6 bases). The germline gives CDR1 SGHRS, CDR2 YFSETQ. The CDR3 covers 18 residues. Trimming shortened V by 7 bases and J by 0 bases, and 23 bases separated the two germline ends. The CDR3 spells CASGSREDSLYSNQPQHF. The CDR3 DNA reads TGCGCCAGCGGATCCCGGGAGGACAGCCTATATAGCAATCAGCCCCAGCATTTT.

The J gene is TRBJ2-7, the V gene TRBV6-5, with TRBD1 matching 7 bases. This CDR3 spans 14 amino acids. Germline loops: CDR1 MNHEY, CDR2 SVGAGI. V lost 6 bases to trimming and J lost 2 bases; unmatched junction nucleotides: 7. In DNA, the CDR3 is TGTGCCAGCAGGGGAGTGGGACAGCCCTACGAGCAGTACTTC. Amino acids: CASRGVGQPYEQYF.

The V gene is TRBV7-9, the J gene TRBJ1-2, with D possibly TRBD1 on 6 matching bases. CDR3 length: 14 residues. Germline CDR1 SEHNR, CDR2 FQNEAQ (reference sequence). The V gene lost 5 bases and the J gene lost 6 bases, with 16 bases spanning the gap. The CDR3 protein is CASSPGDVRHGYTF. The CDR3 DNA reads as TGTGCCAGCAGCCCAGGGGACGTACGACATGGCTACACCTTC.

This chain connects TRBV30 to TRBJ2-5; 14 nucleotides align to TRBD2. The CDR3 is 16 amino acids. Trimming removed 0 bases from V and 7 bases from J; junction bases left unmatched: 7. Germline V lookup: CDR1 GTSNPN, CDR2 SVGIG (reference sequence). The CDR3 DNA reads as TGTGCCTGGAGTGTACAGGGACTAGCGGGAGTGAGGACCCAGTACTTC. Encoded protein: CAWSVQGLAGVRTQYF.

DNA of the CDR3: TGCAGCGGGGGGCGCGGGGGCTCTGAAGCTTTCTTT. It encodes CSGGRGGSEAFF. The J gene is TRBJ1-1, the V gene TRBV29-1; D possibly corresponds to TRBD1 (6 bases). Germline V gives CDR1 SQVTM, CDR2 ANQGSEA. Between the trimmed V and J ends, which lost 7 bases and 6 bases, there was a span of 15 bases. CDR3 length: 12 residues.

This clone appeared a single time. The V gene is TRBV29-1, the J gene TRBJ2-7, with TRBD1 as a possible D gene (6 bases). The CDR3 runs to 13 residues. Germline-derived CDR1 and CDR2 are SQVTM and ANQGSEA. Between the trimmed V and J ends, which lost 0 bases and 3 bases, there was a span of 9 bases. The CDR3 bases are TGCAGCGTTGAAGAGGCAGGGGTCTACGAGCAGTACTTC. It yields the protein CSVEEAGVYEQYF.

The CDR3 reads CASSPRLVLDEQYF. CDR3 bases: TGTGCCAGCAGTCCTCGACTAGTGTTAGACGAGCAGTACTTC. V gene TRBV28 combines with J gene TRBJ2-7; weak D call: TRBD2 (6 bases). The germline CDR1 and CDR2 sequences are MDHEN and SYDVKM. This CDR3 region has 14 residues. V was pared by 5 bases and J by 5 bases, with 16 bases between. The variable domain in full, completed from reference TRBV28 and TRBJ2-7, reads DVKVTQSSRYLVKRTGEKVFLECVQDMDHENMFWYRQDPGLGLRLIYFSYDVKMKEKGDIPEGYSVSREKKERFSLILESASTNQTSMYLCASSPRLVLDEQYFGPGTRLTVT.

The chain recombines TRBV6-2 or TRBV6-3 with TRBJ1-1; D perhaps matches TRBD1 (6 bases). This CDR3 spans 12 amino acids. V lost 2 bases and J 6 bases, leaving 7 bases between the germline ends. Germline V gives CDR1 MNHEY, CDR2 SVGEGT. The CDR3 nucleotides are TGTGCCAGCAGTTACAGGACAGCTGAAGCTTTCTTT. It yields the protein CASSYRTAEAFF.

This clone was detected a few times. The V call is TRBV5-4, the J call TRBJ2-7; 8 nucleotides agree with TRBD1. Per germline, CDR1 SGHNT and CDR2 YYREEE (reference sequence). The CDR3 has 14 residues. V lost 3 bases, J lost 3 bases, and 5 bases stayed unmatched. CDR3 sequence: CASSSRDRNYEQYF. DNA of the CDR3: TGTGCCAGCAGCTCCCGGGACAGGAACTACGAGCAGTACTTC.

The chain combines TRBV4-1 with TRBJ2-3; a possible D gene is TRBD1 (5 bases). The V end was cut by 2 bases, the J end by 11 bases, with 17 bases between. Germline CDR1 reads MGHRA; CDR2 reads YSYEKL. There are 14 residues in the CDR3. The CDR3 DNA follows: TGCGCCAGCAGCCAACTCCTCTCAGCAAGGGGGCAGTATTTT. Amino acids: CASSQLLSARGQYF.

V gene TRBV2 combines with J gene TRBJ2-7; 7 bases agree with TRBD2. CDR3 length: 13 residues. Germline CDR1 reads SNHLY; CDR2 reads FYNNEI. The J segment lost 0 bases and the V segment lost 6 bases, leaving 2 bases of the junction unmatched. The CDR3 region is CASRASGSYEQYF. Written as DNA, the CDR3 is TGTGCCAGCAGGGCTAGCGGCTCCTACGAGCAGTACTTC.

The V and J genes are TRBV5-4 and TRBJ2-7; 8 bases map to TRBD1. Germline lookup yields CDR1 SGHNT and CDR2 YYREEE (reference sequence). V dropped 4 bases and J dropped 3; count of bases not matched to a gene: 3. The CDR3 contains 13 residues. CDR3 sequence: CASSNRGYYEQYF. CDR3 nucleotides: TGTGCCAGCAGCAACAGGGGGTACTACGAGCAGTACTTC.

The rearrangement uses TRBV27 and TRBJ2-2; 10 bases are a match to TRBD1. The V and J ends lost 6 bases and 0 bases, in that order; junction bases with no gene match: 16. This CDR3 is 20 amino acids long. From germline, CDR1 is MNHEY and CDR2 SMNVEV (reference sequence). The CDR3 loop reads CASRRSGTGVVVTNTGELFF. The DNA for the CDR3 is TGTGCCAGCAGGCGATCCGGGACAGGGGTCGTAGTCACGAACACCGGGGAGCTGTTTTTT.

The count of this clone is one. The chain is built from TRBV19 and TRBJ2-7; tentatively, D is TRBD2 (6 bases). Per germline, CDR1 LNHDA and CDR2 SQIVND (reference sequence). The CDR3 consists of 14 residues. Trimming stripped 2 bases from V and 4 bases from J, with 12 bases between. The CDR3 DNA follows: TGTGCCAGTAGTATAACTAGCTACGGATACGAGCAGTACTTC. Protein sequence: CASSITSYGYEQYF.

The chain is built from TRBV7-9 and TRBJ2-3; 12 bases align to TRBD2. The germline V gene encodes CDR1 SEHNR and CDR2 FQNEAQ (reference sequence). With 4 bases clipped from V and 7 bases from J, the junction kept 6 bases outside the gene matches. The CDR3 totals 15 residues. CDR3 sequence (DNA): TGTGCCAGCAGCTCTATCGGGACTAGCGGGTATACGCAGTATTTT. Residues: CASSSIGTSGYTQYF.

This chain joins TRBV11-3 and TRBJ1-1, with TRBD1 matching over 8 bases. Per germline, CDR1 SGHNT and CDR2 YENEEA. The CDR3 is 16 residues long. Trimming removed 5 bases from V and 4 bases from J; junction bases left unmatched: 12. CDR3 coding DNA: TGTGCCAGCAGCCCTTCGACAGGGGCAAGCGCCACTGAAGCTTTCTTT. Translated: CASSPSTGASATEAFF.

This clone has only one observation. The V gene is TRBV6-1, the J gene TRBJ2-3, with TRBD2 identical over 8 bases. The germline gives CDR1 MNHNS, CDR2 SASEGT. CDR3 length: 19 residues. V lost 4 bases, J lost 1 base, and 16 bases stayed unmatched. CDR3 sequence: CASSAPFEREMLGTDTQYF. In nucleotides, the CDR3 is TGTGCCAGCAGTGCGCCTTTCGAGCGGGAGATGTTGGGCACAGATACGCAGTATTTT.

This chain joins TRBV3-1 (or the pseudogene TRBV3-2) and TRBJ2-7; 14 bases fit TRBD2. Germline V gene sequence: CDR1 LGHDT, CDR2 YNNKEL (reference sequence). The V and J ends lost 10 bases and 6 bases, in that order; junction bases with no gene match: 5. This CDR3 spans 13 amino acids. CDR3 protein: CATQTSGRGEQYF. The DNA of the CDR3 is TGTGCCACCCAGACTAGCGGGAGGGGCGAGCAGTACTTC.

CDR3 region: CASSTRLRGNANEKLFF. Here the CDR3 DNA reads TGTGCCAGCAGCACACGCCTTAGAGGGAATGCTAATGAAAAACTGTTTTTT. This rearrangement joins TRBV6-2 or TRBV6-3 to TRBJ1-4; no clear D. The CDR3 totals 17 residues. V was cut by 6 bases and J by 3 bases, with 20 bases left in between. Germline V gene data show CDR1 as MNHEY and CDR2 as SVGEGT.

The J gene is TRBJ2-2, the V gene TRBV2; TRBD1 agrees at 8 bases. The CDR3 spans 16 residues. The germline CDR1 and CDR2 sequences are SNHLY and FYNNEI. The junction had 6 bases not matched to a gene; V was cut back by 6 bases and J by 0 bases. This CDR3 reads CASRARGPSNTGELFF. The CDR3 DNA is TGTGCCAGCAGGGCCAGGGGGCCTTCGAACACCGGGGAGCTGTTTTTT.

This clone was recorded once. The chain couples TRBV5-4 to TRBJ1-1, with 7 bases lining up with TRBD1. Germline lookup yields CDR1 SGHNT and CDR2 YYREEE (reference sequence). There are 14 residues in the CDR3. V lost 3 bases, J lost 2 bases, and 4 bases stayed unmatched. Here the CDR3 reads CASSYQGVNTEAFF. The DNA of the CDR3 is TGTGCCAGCAGCTACCAGGGGGTTAACACTGAAGCTTTCTTT.

This clone was picked up one time. The rearrangement joins TRBV9 to TRBJ2-2, with 7 bases identical to TRBD2. The V gene's germline CDR1 is SGDLS and CDR2 YYNGEE. This CDR3 region has 16 residues. The J segment lost 5 bases and the V segment lost 4 bases, leaving 11 bases of the junction unmatched. CDR3 DNA sequence: TGTGCCAGCAGCCCGCCCCGGGCGGGAGTTACCGGGGAGCTGTTTTTT. Its protein is CASSPPRAGVTGELFF.

The chain uses TRBV24-1 and TRBJ2-3, with D perhaps matching TRBD1 (5 bases). This CDR3 region has 13 residues. CDR1 is KGHDR and CDR2 is SFDVKD in the germline V gene. V was pared by 10 bases and J by 2 bases, with 12 bases between. The CDR3 reads CATQGWDTDTQYF. In DNA form, the CDR3 reads TGTGCCACGCAGGGTTGGGACACAGATACGCAGTATTTT.

This chain joins TRBV11-3 and TRBJ1-3; maybe TRBD1 (5 bases). Germline CDR1 and CDR2: SGHNT and YENEEA. V shed 4 bases and J shed 0 bases, with 25 bases lying between them. The CDR3 totals 20 residues. CDR3 protein: CASSSDLQATTKPSGNTIYF. The CDR3 bases are TGTGCCAGCAGCTCTGACCTACAGGCTACGACGAAGCCCTCTGGAAACACCATATATTTT.

The rearrangement uses TRBV5-4 and TRBJ1-1; a weak D match, TRBD1 (5 bases). The CDR3 length is 15 residues. The germline gives CDR1 SGHNT, CDR2 YYREEE (reference sequence). Between the trimmed V and J ends, which lost 0 bases and 2 bases, there was a span of 11 bases. For the CDR3, the DNA is TGTGCCAGCAGCTTGGACGTAGGGGTCAACACTGAAGCTTTCTTT. Translated, it gives CASSLDVGVNTEAFF. Together with reference TRBV5-4 and TRBJ1-1, the CDR3 gives the full variable domain: ETGVTQSPTHLIKTRGQQVTLRCSSQSGHNTVSWYQQALGQGPQFIFQYYREEENGRGNFPPRFSGLQFPNYSSELNVNALELDDSALYLCASSLDVGVNTEAFFGQGTRLTVV.